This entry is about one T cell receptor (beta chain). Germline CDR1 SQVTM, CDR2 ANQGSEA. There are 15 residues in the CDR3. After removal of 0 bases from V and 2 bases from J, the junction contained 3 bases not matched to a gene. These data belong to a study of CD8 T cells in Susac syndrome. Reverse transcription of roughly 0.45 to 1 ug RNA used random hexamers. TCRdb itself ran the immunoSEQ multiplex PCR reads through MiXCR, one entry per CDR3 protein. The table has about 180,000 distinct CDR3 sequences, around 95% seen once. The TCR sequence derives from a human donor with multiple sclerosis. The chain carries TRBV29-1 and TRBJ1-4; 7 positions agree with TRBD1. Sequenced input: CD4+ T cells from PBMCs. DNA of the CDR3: TGCAGCGTTGAAGATGGCAGGGGGACTAATGAAAAACTGTTTTTT. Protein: CSVEDGRGTNEKLFF.